This paragraph reports one T cell receptor beta chain. Antigen unknown. cDNA libraries for TRB were generated by 5' RACE incorporating UMI labels. TCRdb processed the 5' RACE reads again and assigns one entry to each CDR3 protein, with no DNA. The sample data list about 120,000 distinct CDR3 sequences. This specimen comes from a study of CXCR3-negative and CXCR3-positive naive CD8 T cells. Overall study: Across all libraries, TRB reads numbered about 135 million, with about 1.5 +/- 0.3 million in each library.

The study sorted every CD8+ T cell subset in triplicate at 300,000 or so cells each. Points from the study as a whole: Researchers report that CXCR3-positive naive cells carry more hydrophobic TRB CDR3s than CXCR3-negative naive cells. In naive cells, CXCR3-negative and CXCR3-positive subsets had similar TRBV-TRBJ usage; memory cells differed. Fresh PBMCs served for most assays, and CXCR3 expression fell partially after cryopreservation.

CDR1 SEHNR and CDR2 FQNEAQ come from the germline V gene (reference sequence). This CDR3 region has 12 residues. This clonotype originated in a human donor in good health. Some clones in this sample may be carry-over from other donors' samples. This chain uses TRBV7-9 with TRBJ2-1. Sequenced sample: naive CXCR3+ CD8+ T cells from blood. Regarding subset: CD45RO-CCR7+CD27+CD95- naive CD8+ T cells expressing CXCR3 (TNR3+). This CDR3 is CASSLVLGEQFF.